Listed below are T cell receptor beta chains from one sample, sequenced in a study of control samples from healthy donors and cancer patients. TCRdb's copy holds only in-frame clones and misses some; the assay was immunoSEQ multiplex PCR. The sample records roughly 90,000 clones, 85% to 95% being singletons. The specimen was blood. These receptors originate from a woman aged 25 to 39 in good health. Both conserved end residues are part of each CDR3. A D gene is named only where the DNA matches it firmly. Clone size is stated in some rows and not others, as once, few, many or a class when expanded.

>TRBV4-1|.|.|18|TRBJ1-1
CASSQDPRASRVWTEAFF
TGCGCCAGCAGCCAAGACCCCCGGGCGTCCAGGGTTTGGACTGAAGCTTTCTTT
>TRBV29-1|.|.|13|TRBJ1-5
CSVADRPYQPQHF
TGCAGCGTTGCGGACAGACCTTATCAGCCCCAGCATTTT
>TRBV2|.|TRBD1|15|TRBJ2-1
CASSELRGQQAEQFF
TGTGCCAGCAGTGAATTAAGGGGACAGCAGGCTGAGCAGTTCTTC
>TRBV10-3|.|TRBD1|14|TRBJ1-1
CAISRGTGNTEAFF
TGTGCCATCAGTAGAGGGACAGGGAACACTGAAGCTTTCTTT
>TRBV27|.|TRBD1|13|TRBJ1-6
CASSDRENSPLHF
TGTGCCAGCAGTGACAGGGAAAATTCACCCCTCCACTTT
>TRBV6-2/TRBV6-3|.|.|15|TRBJ2-6
CASSYGVSGANVLTF
TGTGCCAGCAGTTACGGAGTCTCTGGGGCCAACGTCCTGACTTTC
>TRBV15|.|TRBD2|15|TRBJ2-3
CATSRERGGPDTQYF
TGTGCCACCAGCAGAGAACGGGGGGGCCCAGATACGCAGTATTTT
>TRBV30|.|TRBD1|14|TRBJ1-5
CAWDRDRGNQPQHF
TGTGCCTGGGACCGGGACAGGGGCAATCAGCCCCAGCATTTT
>TRBV2|.|.|13|TRBJ2-5
CASTPDREGTQYF
TGTGCCAGCACTCCCGACAGGGAGGGGACCCAGTACTTC
>TRBV24-1|.|TRBD2|16|TRBJ2-5
CATSGLAGNLQETQYF
TGTGCCACCAGTGGACTAGCGGGCAATCTACAAGAGACCCAGTACTTC
>TRBV6-4|.|.|13|TRBJ1-1
CANKEGVDTEAFF
TGTGCCAACAAGGAGGGTGTGGACACTGAAGCTTTCTTT
>TRBV28|.|TRBD2|17|TRBJ2-4
CASSLYVASGIENIQYF
TGTGCCAGCAGTTTATACGTCGCTAGCGGGATTGAAAACATTCAGTACTTC
>TRBV19|.|.|12|TRBJ1-2
CASSRDPSGYTF
TGTGCCAGTAGTCGGGATCCCAGTGGCTACACCTTC
>TRBV2|.|.|20|TRBJ1-6
CASSERIGGRGRSYNSPLHF
TGTGCCAGCAGTGAAAGAATTGGGGGCCGGGGGAGGTCCTATAATTCACCCCTCCACTTT
>TRBV12-3/TRBV12-4|.|.|13|TRBJ2-7
CASSGGSSYEQYF
TGTGCCAGCAGTGGGGGGAGCTCCTACGAGCAGTACTTC
>TRBV5-6|.|.|15|TRBJ2-2
CASSLSLRSDRELFF
TGTGCCAGCAGCTTAAGTTTAAGGAGCGACCGGGAGCTGTTTTTT
>TRBV5-1|.|TRBD1|13|TRBJ2-2
CGSTGGLFGELFF
TGCGGCTCCACAGGGGGCTTATTTGGGGAGCTGTTTTTT
>TRBV15|.|.|13|TRBJ1-4
CATSRRVDEKLFF
TGTGCCACCAGCCGCAGGGTCGATGAAAAACTGTTTTTT
>TRBV3-1/TRBV3-2|once|TRBD2|14|TRBJ2-7
CASSQGTSSYEQYF
TGTGCCAGCAGCCAAGGGACTAGCAGCTACGAGCAGTACTTC
>TRBV29-1|.|.|14|TRBJ1-1
CSVSHSVRNTEAFF
TGCAGCGTTTCCCACAGTGTACGAAACACTGAAGCTTTCTTT
>TRBV5-1|.|.|13|TRBJ1-2
CASSGGPYYGYTF
TGCGCCAGCAGCGGGGGTCCCTACTATGGCTACACCTTC
>TRBV6-6|once|TRBD1|13|TRBJ2-7
CASIRQGADEQYF
TGTGCCAGCATTAGACAGGGGGCTGACGAGCAGTACTTC